This T cell receptor (beta chain) is from a study of tissue T cells after allogeneic stem cell transplantation. For the study at large: Graft-versus-host disease patients received grafts, several unmodified and three CD34-selected to deplete T cells. Study-level results: Anatomically similar tissues had similar TCR repertoires within each patient.

Regarding this clone: No antigen is known for it.

The CDR3 loop spans 14 amino acids. Trimming left V 2 bases short and J 2 bases short, with 9 bases between. The germline V gene encodes CDR1 SGHNT and CDR2 YYREEE (reference sequence). TCRdb's copy holds only in-frame clones and misses some; the assay was immunoSEQ multiplex PCR. The sample has more than 650 clones, about 46% seen once; the top ten hold 35% to 50%. Every graft-versus-host disease patient had gastrointestinal disease and got several lines of graft-versus-host disease therapy. The chain couples TRBV5-4 to TRBJ2-3; the D is unclear. Sequences were derived from ileal tissue, sampled at autopsy. The receptor's source is a female patient aged 35-70 years with steroid-refractory graft-versus-host disease after an allogeneic stem cell transplant. These T cells may partly come from the graft donor. CDR3 sequence reads: CASSLGGYTDTQYF. CDR3 coding DNA: TGTGCCAGCAGCTTAGGCGGATACACAGATACGCAGTATTTT.